The clone carrying this T cell receptor beta chain was seen a handful of times. What it recognizes is unknown. The entry originates in a study of CD8+ T cells in alopecia areata. Study background: The study gave treated patients oral tofacitinib at 5 to 10 mg twice daily. Whole-study results and caveats: Higher clonality was seen in lesional scalp than in normal scalp, especially in alopecia totalis/universalis. The study found tofacitinib significantly decreased scalp clonality and expanded CD8+ clones among the top 100.

Treatment noted: oral pan-JAK inhibitor, 5-10 mg twice daily. Cell sorting was applied to PBMCs, and CD4+ and CD8+ T cells were collected. Reverse transcription of extracted RNA yielded cDNA, which provided the sequencing template. Data came from immunoSEQ multiplex PCR; TCRdb stores just in-frame clones and leaves some out. The profile shows about 200,000 clones, around 60% of them singletons. The CDR3 loop spans 13 amino acids. Trimming removed 6 bases at V and 1 base at J, with 9 bases between. This chain links TRBV23-1 with TRBJ2-5, with D possibly being TRBD1 or TRBD2 (5 bases each). TRBV23-1 is annotated as an ORF whose role is uncertain. This receptor was taken from a human donor with alopecia areata. The input for sequencing was CD4+ T cells sorted from blood, taken at week 4, from a patient treated with tofacitinib. CDR3 loop: CASRVRGQETQYF. Here the CDR3 DNA reads TGCGCCAGCAGAGTGAGGGGCCAAGAGACCCAGTACTTC.